The clone carrying this T cell receptor (beta chain) was detected many times. This sample is part of a study of identical twins. MiXCR, applied by TCRdb to the 5' RACE reads, yields one record per CDR3 protein. The sample carries under 250,000 distinct CDR3 sequences, around 10% recorded once. Trimming removed 5 bases at V and 7 bases at J, with 21 bases between. The CDR3 length is 15 residues. Looked up from germline, CDR1 is SGHVS and CDR2 is FNYEAQ. V and J are TRBV7-6 and TRBJ2-7, with D possibly matching TRBD2 (7 bases). This clonotype was sampled from a woman aged 18-29 years in good health. The sample was memory (CD45RO+) T cells sorted from blood. The CDR3 loop is CASSETTGGLGEQYF. In DNA form, the CDR3 reads TGTGCCAGCAGCGAAACGACCGGGGGGCTTGGGGAGCAGTACTTC. Variable domain in full (rest from reference TRBV7-6 and TRBJ2-7): GAGVSQSPRYKVTKRGQDVALRCDPISGHVSLYWYRQALGQGPEFLTYFNYEAQQDKSGLPNDRFSAERPEGSISTLTIQRTEQRDSAMYRCASSETTGGLGEQYFGPGTRLTVT.